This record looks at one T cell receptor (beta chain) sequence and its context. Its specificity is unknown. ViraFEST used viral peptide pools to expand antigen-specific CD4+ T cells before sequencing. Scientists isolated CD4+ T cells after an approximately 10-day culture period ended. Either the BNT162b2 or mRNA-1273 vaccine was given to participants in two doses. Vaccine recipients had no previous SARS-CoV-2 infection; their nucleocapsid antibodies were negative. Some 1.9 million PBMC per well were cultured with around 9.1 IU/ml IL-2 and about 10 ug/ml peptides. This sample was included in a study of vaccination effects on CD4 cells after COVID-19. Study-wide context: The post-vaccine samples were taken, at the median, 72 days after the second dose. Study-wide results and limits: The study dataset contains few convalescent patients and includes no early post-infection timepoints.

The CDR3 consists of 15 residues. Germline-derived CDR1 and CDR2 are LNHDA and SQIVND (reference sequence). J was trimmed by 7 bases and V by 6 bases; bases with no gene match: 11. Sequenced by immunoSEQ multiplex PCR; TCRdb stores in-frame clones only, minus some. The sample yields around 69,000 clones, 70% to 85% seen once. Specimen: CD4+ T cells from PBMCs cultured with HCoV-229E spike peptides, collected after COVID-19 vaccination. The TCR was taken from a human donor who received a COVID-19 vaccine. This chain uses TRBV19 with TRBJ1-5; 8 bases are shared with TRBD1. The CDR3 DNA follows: TGTGCCAGTAGGGGCCCGGGACAGGTCAGCCAGCCCCAGCATTTT. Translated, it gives CASRGPGQVSQPQHF.